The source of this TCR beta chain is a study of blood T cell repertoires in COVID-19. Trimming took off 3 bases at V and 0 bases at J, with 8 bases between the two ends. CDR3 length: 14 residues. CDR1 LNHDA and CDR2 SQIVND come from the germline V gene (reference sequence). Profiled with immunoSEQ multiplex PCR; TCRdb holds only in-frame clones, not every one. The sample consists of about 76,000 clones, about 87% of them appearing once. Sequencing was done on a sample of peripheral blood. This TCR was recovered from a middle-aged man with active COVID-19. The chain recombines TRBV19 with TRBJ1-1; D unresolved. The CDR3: CASSMGVMNTEAFF. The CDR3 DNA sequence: TGTGCCAGTAGTATGGGAGTAATGAACACTGAAGCTTTCTTT.